The rows below give T cell receptor beta chains drawn from one sample of a study of tumor and adjacent non-tumor tissue in lung cancer. MiXCR was run by TCRdb on the multiplex PCR reads, yielding one entry per CDR3 protein. The repertoire holds approximately 100,000 distinct CDR3 sequences, with about 61% as singletons. Sequenced input: distant non-tumor lung tissue. The receptors here all came from a man aged 55 to 70 with non-small cell lung cancer. CDR3s leave out the opening cysteine and the closing phenylalanine or tryptophan. The order of the fields is D gene, V gene, CDR3 protein. A D gene is named only where the DNA matches it firmly.

D: NA
V: TRBV5-4
CDR3: ASSDDSKNIQY

D: TRBD1
V: TRBV5-1
CDR3: ASSLEGQGQGYT

D: TRBD2
V: TRBV2
CDR3: ASSEQGGYINEQF

D: NA
V: TRBV12-3/TRBV12-4
CDR3: ASSFAGSTEAF

D: TRBD1
V: TRBV20-1
CDR3: SATSGTENTEAF

D: TRBD1
V: TRBV7-9
CDR3: ASSQETGVFNEQF

D: TRBD2
V: TRBV20-1
CDR3: SASSSGMSSYNEQF

D: NA
V: TRBV10-1
CDR3: ANSENPRATDTQF

D: NA
V: TRBV28
CDR3: ASSPGGRVYNEQF

D: TRBD2
V: TRBV4-3
CDR3: ASRQKRGAGGTDTQY

D: NA
V: TRBV6-5
CDR3: ASSYKHGLKETQH

D: TRBD1
V: TRBV24-1
CDR3: ATRSFRTDRGSTDTQY

D: NA
V: TRBV5-1
CDR3: ASSRDGSYEQY

D: TRBD2
V: TRBV4-2
CDR3: ASSKDDSGLASYEQY

D: TRBD2
V: TRBV12-3/TRBV12-4
CDR3: AGPPGGDWQETEY

D: NA
V: TRBV14
CDR3: VSSSNLNNEQS

D: NA
V: TRBV6-4
CDR3: ASSDGGAVGSYERY

D: NA
V: TRBV4-3
CDR3: ASSVSGAHNEQF

D: TRBD2
V: TRBV25-1
CDR3: VSSEYLAGGETQY

D: TRBD2
V: TRBV13
CDR3: ASSPGLDTHNEQF